Sequencing of this T cell receptor beta chain was carried out in a study of cytomegalovirus exposure and HLA in healthy donors. Whole-study context: From donors who were HLA-typed, an early data release held about 85 million unique TCRs. Genotyping of roughly 400 donors showed that 80% to 85% belonged to the Caucasian-associated ancestry cluster.

Study findings and constraints: What was likely a sequencing artifact was a cluster of highly shared sequence variants. It was 150 to 200 TCR beta chains that were listed as cytomegalovirus-associated.

As concerns this clone: Its target is not known.

Primers: 60 Vbeta forward and 13 Jbeta reverse. Data came from immunoSEQ multiplex PCR; TCRdb stores just in-frame clones and leaves some out. The sample carries 110,000 or so clones, just under 80% recorded once. This CDR3 comprises 13 residues. The J segment lost 1 base and the V segment lost 2 bases, leaving 1 base of the junction unmatched. CDR1 and CDR2 from the germline V gene are SQVTM and ANQGSEA. The TCR comes from a man aged 25-45 years in good health and CMV-seronegative. The chain carries TRBV29-1 and TRBJ2-5; 7 bases agree with TRBD2. The material sequenced was PBMCs. CDR3 sequence (DNA): TGCAGCGTTGAAACTAGCGCCCAAGAGACCCAGTACTTC. Translation gives CSVETSAQETQYF.